A selection of T cell receptor beta chains follows, all from one sample in a study of T-cell memory formation after mild COVID-19. TCRdb ran MiXCR on the 5' RACE reads and lists one entry per CDR3 protein. The sample lists under 650,000 distinct CDR3 sequences, more than 15% occurring once. Sequencing was done on a sample of PBMCs or a T cell subset sorted from them (not recorded which). The receptor set was obtained from an adult woman who had mild COVID-19 (a few samples of this study predate the infection). Cell type and time point are not known. CDR3s include the opening cysteine and the closing phenylalanine or tryptophan. D genes are given only for firm matches. Clone size is stated in some rows and not others, as once, few, many or a class when expanded.

D	J	V	size	DNA	CDR3
.	TRBJ2-5	TRBV11-2	.	TGTGCCAGCAGCTTAGAGAGACTCACCCAGTACTTC	CASSLERLTQYF
.	TRBJ1-2	TRBV6-5	few	TGTGCCAGCAGTTACTCGGACACCGCCTATGGCTACACCTTC	CASSYSDTAYGYTF
TRBD2	TRBJ2-1	TRBV7-3	few	TGTGCCAGCAGCTTATTAGCGGGGCCCGCGTATGAGCAGTTCTTC	CASSLLAGPAYEQFF
.	TRBJ2-3	TRBV12-3/TRBV12-4	few	TGTGCCAGCAGTTTCTGGGGATTCACAGATACGCAGTATTTT	CASSFWGFTDTQYF
TRBD2	TRBJ2-3	TRBV11-3	.	TGTGCCAGCAGCTTAGGGACCACTAGCGGGAGCACAGATACGCAGTATTTT	CASSLGTTSGSTDTQYF
TRBD2	TRBJ2-5	TRBV7-8	few	TGTGCCAGCAGCTTAGGGATAGCGGGAGAGTACCAAGAGACCCAGTACTTC	CASSLGIAGEYQETQYF
.	TRBJ1-3	TRBV12-3/TRBV12-4	few	TGTGCCAGCAGCCTGGGGGCCAACTCTGGAAACACCATATATTTT	CASSLGANSGNTIYF
TRBD1	TRBJ2-3	TRBV7-6	few	TGTGCCAGCAGCTCCGGGACAGGGGGTCTAGATACGCAGTATTTT	CASSSGTGGLDTQYF
.	TRBJ2-7	TRBV4-2	many	TGTGCCAGCAGCCAAGAAGGAAGCGGGTACTACGAGCAGTACTTC	CASSQEGSGYYEQYF
.	TRBJ1-2	TRBV5-1	.	TGCGCCAGCAGGACGGGGCCCCCGGGGAACTATGGCTACACCTTC	CASRTGPPGNYGYTF
.	TRBJ2-7	TRBV20-1	few	TGCAGTGCTAAGTCCGGGACCGGACCCTACGAGCAGTACTTC	CSAKSGTGPYEQYF
.	TRBJ1-6	TRBV12-5	few	TGTGCTAGTGGTTTGGTGACAGGCGGTAATTCACCCCTCCACTTT	CASGLVTGGNSPLHF
.	TRBJ2-7	TRBV5-1	many	TGCGCCAGCAGCTTGGCGGGTCGATCCTACGAGCAGTACTTC	CASSLAGRSYEQYF
.	TRBJ2-7	TRBV25-1	few	TGTGCCAGCAGTGCGCTGGGTCCGAGCTCCTACGAGCAGTACTTC	CASSALGPSSYEQYF
.	TRBJ2-3	TRBV5-1	many	TGCGCCAGCAGCTTGGCAGGGGTTCTCACAGATACGCAGTATTTT	CASSLAGVLTDTQYF
.	TRBJ2-1	TRBV4-1	.	TGCGCCAGCAGCCAACCCGGGACCCGAAACTACAATGAGCAGTTCTTC	CASSQPGTRNYNEQFF
.	TRBJ2-3	TRBV4-1	few	TGCGCCAGCAGCCAAGAACGGTCCAAGGCAGGGCCCGATACGCAGTATTTT	CASSQERSKAGPDTQYF
.	TRBJ1-1	TRBV5-1	many	TGCGCCAGCAGCCCCGAGTGGGGGGACACTGAAGCTTTCTTT	CASSPEWGDTEAFF
.	TRBJ2-1	TRBV20-1	few	TGCAGTGCTCCGGACCGGGGGAGCGTTGAGCAGTTCTTC	CSAPDRGSVEQFF
TRBD2	TRBJ2-3	TRBV2	.	TGTGCCAGCAGTCAACACACGGGACTAGCAAGGGCAGATACGCAGTATTTT	CASSQHTGLARADTQYF
.	TRBJ1-6	TRBV5-1	.	TGCGCCAGCAGCCCGCAGGGTGCGGATTCACCCCTCCACTTT	CASSPQGADSPLHF
TRBD1	TRBJ2-3	TRBV7-9	.	TGTGCCAGCAGCCCGTGGGACAGAAACACAGATACGCAGTATTTT	CASSPWDRNTDTQYF
.	TRBJ1-4	TRBV14	few	TGTGCCAGCAGCTCACAGGGAATTAATGAAAAACTGTTTTTT	CASSSQGINEKLFF
TRBD1	TRBJ2-7	TRBV18	few	TGTGCCAGCTCACCAGGGCAGGGGGTATCCTACGAGCAGTACTTC	CASSPGQGVSYEQYF
.	TRBJ1-2	TRBV29-1	few	TGCAGCGTTGACAGGGGCTCTTCTAACTATGGCTACACCTTC	CSVDRGSSNYGYTF
.	TRBJ1-6	TRBV4-1	.	TGCGCCAGCAGCCAAGAGGTGAGGACCAATTCACCCCTCCACTTT	CASSQEVRTNSPLHF
TRBD2	TRBJ2-1	TRBV11-3	few	TGTGCCAGCAGCCGTGCGTGGGAGCGGGGGAACAATGAGCAGTTCTTC	CASSRAWERGNNEQFF
.	TRBJ1-3	TRBV10-3	few	TGTGCCATCCAAAGTCACGAAGTACGGCTGGGCATATATTTT	CAIQSHEVRLGIYF
.	TRBJ2-3	TRBV20-1	.	TGCAGTGCTAACCCCGGGGAGGGCACAGATACGCAGTATTTT	CSANPGEGTDTQYF
TRBD1	TRBJ1-2	TRBV20-1	few	TGCAGTGCTGGGGACAGTAACTATGGCTACACCTTC	CSAGDSNYGYTF
.	TRBJ1-1	TRBV5-1	few	TGCGCCAGCAGCTTGCCGCAGGCAAACGCTGAAGCTTTCTTT	CASSLPQANAEAFF
.	TRBJ2-7	TRBV7-8	.	TGTGCCAGCAGCAACCGGGGCGAAGTCTCCTACGAGCAGTACTTC	CASSNRGEVSYEQYF
TRBD2	TRBJ2-5	TRBV7-2	.	TGTGCCAGCAGCTTAGAGCTAGCGGGAGGGCCGGAGACCCAGTACTTC	CASSLELAGGPETQYF
TRBD2	TRBJ2-3	TRBV7-2	.	TGTGCCAGCACGAAGGTAGCGGGTTTTCCAGATACGCAGTATTTT	CASTKVAGFPDTQYF
TRBD1	TRBJ2-5	TRBV24-1	.	TGTGCCACCAGTGATTTGGACAGGGGGAAAGAGACCCAGTACTTC	CATSDLDRGKETQYF
.	TRBJ2-7	TRBV4-1	few	TGCGCCAGCAGCCAAGATAATGAGGAGCAGTACTTC	CASSQDNEEQYF
.	TRBJ2-4	TRBV4-2	.	TGTGCCAGCAGCCAAGATCTGGCGGGTTGGGAGTACTTC	CASSQDLAGWEYF
.	TRBJ1-1	TRBV6-2/TRBV6-3	few	TGTGCCAGCACTTACCCCTCCTCTGAAGCTTTCTTT	CASTYPSSEAFF
.	TRBJ2-6	TRBV11-3	once	TGTGCCAGCAGCTTAGGAGGTCTCTCTGGGGCCAACGTCCTGACTTTC	CASSLGGLSGANVLTF
TRBD2	TRBJ2-2	TRBV27	few	TGTGCCAGCTGTATTAGCGGGGGACTGACCGGGGAGCTGTTTTTT	CASCISGGLTGELFF
.	TRBJ1-4	TRBV7-9	.	TGTGCCAGCAGCTTAGCGGGGGCCGGGACGGAAAAACTGTTTTTT	CASSLAGAGTEKLFF
TRBD2	TRBJ2-7	TRBV7-9	few	TGTGCCAGCAGCCCTGCTAGCGGGAAATTTTACGAGCAGTACTTC	CASSPASGKFYEQYF
.	TRBJ2-7	TRBV21-1	.	TGTGCCAGCAGCAAAGAGCCCCTGTGGTACGAGCAGTACTTC	CASSKEPLWYEQYF
TRBD1	TRBJ1-1	TRBV10-3	few	TGTGCCATCAGTGGGGGGGACAGGACCTACAACACTGAAGCTTTCTTT	CAISGGDRTYNTEAFF
.	TRBJ2-4	TRBV11-2	.	TGTGCCAGCAGCTCTCCGGGACGGAGTACCCTAGCCAAAAACATTCAGTACTTC	CASSSPGRSTLAKNIQYF
TRBD2	TRBJ2-1	TRBV6-5	few	TGTGCCAGCAGTTCGACTAGCGGGGGGCCCTTTTACAATGAGCAGTTCTTC	CASSSTSGGPFYNEQFF
TRBD2	TRBJ2-3	TRBV13	.	TGTGCCAGCAGCTCATTAGCGGGCCCCTACGCTAGCACAGATACGCAGTATTTT	CASSSLAGPYASTDTQYF
.	TRBJ2-5	TRBV2	few	TGTGCCAGCATGGAATCAGCGGTGCAACAAGAGACCCAGTACTTC	CASMESAVQQETQYF
.	TRBJ2-1	TRBV29-1	few	TGCAGCGTTGAAGGGCAGGGGATTTTGGATGAGCAGTTCTTC	CSVEGQGILDEQFF
TRBD2	TRBJ2-5	TRBV11-2	few	TGTGCCAGCAGCCTACCCGGGACTAGCGGGACCTACCAAGAGACCCAGTACTTC	CASSLPGTSGTYQETQYF
.	TRBJ2-7	TRBV11-3	few	TGTGCCAGCCTGCCGGGCGGGGACCACTACGAGCAGTACTTC	CASLPGGDHYEQYF
TRBD1	TRBJ2-7	TRBV5-1	few	TGCGCCAGCAGCAGAAATGGACAGGACGAGCAGTACTTC	CASSRNGQDEQYF
.	TRBJ1-5	TRBV20-1	few	TGCAGTGCTAGAAAGGAGGGGGACCGGGAGCAGCCCCAGCATTTT	CSARKEGDREQPQHF
.	TRBJ2-3	TRBV9	.	TGTGCCAGCAGCGACGGCTCCCGGACCTCAGCCACAGATACGCAGTATTTT	CASSDGSRTSATDTQYF
TRBD2	TRBJ2-7	TRBV12-3/TRBV12-4	.	TGTGCCAGCAGTTCGTCCGGGACTAGCGGGAGTAAGCAGTACTTC	CASSSSGTSGSKQYF